The rows below give T cell receptor beta chains drawn from one sample of a study of blood T cell repertoires in COVID-19. TCRdb's copy holds only in-frame clones and misses some; the assay was immunoSEQ multiplex PCR. This table holds 25,000 to 35,000 clones, 65% to 90% found once. Sample: peripheral blood. The receptors shown here come from a human donor in a cohort sampled during active COVID-19. CDR3s include the opening cysteine and the closing phenylalanine or tryptophan. Fields, in order: D gene, V gene, clone size, J gene, CDR3 DNA, CDR3 protein. A D gene is named only where the DNA matches it firmly. The size entry is marked missing in some rows and otherwise reads once, few, many or a size class.

TRBD2,TRBV27,-,TRBJ2-7,TGTGCCAGCAGTTCACTAGCGGGGGGGCTCTACGAGCAGTACTTC,CASSSLAGGLYEQYF
TRBD1,TRBV7-2,-,TRBJ1-2,TGTGCCAGCAGCTTCGTCGACAGGGGGCAGCACTACACCTTC,CASSFVDRGQHYTF
-,TRBV29-1,-,TRBJ1-5,TGCAGCGTGAGGGAGGGGGGTGGCAATCAGCCCCAGCATTTT,CSVREGGGNQPQHF
-,TRBV5-6,once,TRBJ1-2,TGTGCCAGCAGCACTGGTCCTTATGGCTACACCTTC,CASSTGPYGYTF
-,TRBV4-1,-,TRBJ2-7,TGCGCCAGCAGCCCTCAACAGGTCTCCCGCGAGCAGTACTTC,CASSPQQVSREQYF
-,TRBV6-5,-,TRBJ1-4,TGTGCCAGCAGTCGAAGGACAAATGAAAAACTGTTTTTT,CASSRRTNEKLFF
-,TRBV5-1,once,TRBJ2-3,TGCGCCAGCAGCTTGGCAGTCAACACAGATACGCAGTATTTT,CASSLAVNTDTQYF
-,TRBV29-1,-,TRBJ1-1,TGCAGCGTTGAAGGGCAGAAGACTGAAGCTTTCTTT,CSVEGQKTEAFF
-,TRBV10-2,-,TRBJ1-5,TGCGCCAGCAGTGAGTCCTGGGGGCATCAGCCCCAGCATTTT,CASSESWGHQPQHF
TRBD2,TRBV15,-,TRBJ2-5,TGTGCCACCAGCAGAGGCCCTAGCGGGGGGACTGTAGAGACCCAGTACTTC,CATSRGPSGGTVETQYF
-,TRBV2,-,TRBJ2-7,TGTGCCAGCAGTGACACCGTCGGGGTCGAGCAGTACTTC,CASSDTVGVEQYF
TRBD1,TRBV4-1,-,TRBJ1-5,TGCGCCAGCAGCGCGGGACAGGGGGGGAGCGGCCAGCCCCAGCATTTT,CASSAGQGGSGQPQHF
-,TRBV10-3,-,TRBJ1-1,TGTGCCATCAGTGGCTTGGGGGGGGACACTGAAGCTTTCTTT,CAISGLGGDTEAFF
-,TRBV6-5,-,TRBJ2-2,TGTGCCAGCAGTTACTCCTCAGGGGCGGCCGGGGAGCTGTTTTTT,CASSYSSGAAGELFF
-,TRBV7-6,-,TRBJ1-3,TGTGCCAGCAGCTTACTAACAGCCGAAAACACCATATATTTT,CASSLLTAENTIYF
-,TRBV3-1/TRBV3-2,-,TRBJ2-5,TGTGCCAGCAGCCCCCCTCGAGAGACCCAGTACTTC,CASSPPRETQYF
-,TRBV12-3/TRBV12-4,many,TRBJ1-4,TGTGCCAGCCGGGACACGGGAGAAAAACTGTTTTTT,CASRDTGEKLFF
-,TRBV11-2,-,TRBJ2-7,TGTGCCAGCAGCTTAGGATACGACCGTCCGGACAGCTCCTACGAGCAGTACTTC,CASSLGYDRPDSSYEQYF
TRBD1,TRBV7-2,-,TRBJ1-2,TGTGCCAGCAGCCCCCGGACTGGGACAGGGAACTATGGCTACACCTTC,CASSPRTGTGNYGYTF
-,TRBV2,-,TRBJ1-5,TGTGCCAGCAGACCGGGTAGCGCAATGTCCCAGCATTTT,CASRPGSAMSQHF
TRBD1,TRBV10-3,few,TRBJ2-3,TGTGCCACGCGACAGGGGAGCACAGATACGCAGTATTTT,CATRQGSTDTQYF
TRBD1,TRBV20-1,-,TRBJ1-5,TGCAGTGCTAGTGACAGGGGCCCGGAGCCCCAGCATTTT,CSASDRGPEPQHF
-,TRBV10-2,-,TRBJ1-4,TGCGCCAGCAGGGGGCAAAATGAAAAACTGTTTTTT,CASRGQNEKLFF
TRBD2,TRBV30,-,TRBJ2-3,TGTGCCTTGGCAGCGGGGGGGCACGCAGATACGCAGTATTTT,CALAAGGHADTQYF
TRBD1,TRBV27,-,TRBJ2-3,TGTGCCAGCAGTAAATACCCGGGACAGGGGGGAGCAGATACGCAGTATTTT,CASSKYPGQGGADTQYF
-,TRBV6-5,-,TRBJ2-1,TGTGCCAGCAACCTAGGGGTGAGCTCCTACAATGAGCAGTTCTTC,CASNLGVSSYNEQFF
-,TRBV19,-,TRBJ1-1,TGTGCCAGTAGTCCCAGGTTATCTGAAGCTTTCTTT,CASSPRLSEAFF
-,TRBV4-3,-,TRBJ1-6,TGCGCCAGCAGCCAAGCATCCCATTCACCCCTCCACTTT,CASSQASHSPLHF
-,TRBV5-5,-,TRBJ2-3,TGTGCCAGCAGCTTGGAGGCAGGCGCCCTCACAGATACGCAGTATTTT,CASSLEAGALTDTQYF
-,TRBV28,-,TRBJ1-3,TGTGCCAGCAGTTCCCAGGGGAGTGGAAACACCATATATTTT,CASSSQGSGNTIYF
-,TRBV18,-,TRBJ1-4,TGTGCCAGCTCACCCCTCCCGGGGAGGGATGGTGAAAAACTGTTTTTT,CASSPLPGRDGEKLFF
-,TRBV2,-,TRBJ2-1,TGTGCCAGCAGTGAATTTAGGGACTTCAATGAGCAGTTCTTC,CASSEFRDFNEQFF
TRBD2,TRBV7-9,once,TRBJ2-5,TGTGCCAGCAGCCCTAGCGGCCCCGGGGGGACCCAGTACTTC,CASSPSGPGGTQYF
TRBD2,TRBV6-2/TRBV6-3,-,TRBJ2-1,TGTGCCAGCAGTTCCACGACTAGCGGGGGAGCTTACAATGAGCAGTTCTTC,CASSSTTSGGAYNEQFF
-,TRBV2,-,TRBJ2-3,TGTGCCAGCAGCGCCGGAGGCGCAGATACGCAGTATTTT,CASSAGGADTQYF
-,TRBV5-1,-,TRBJ2-7,TGCGCCAGCAGCCCCCAGGGGAGCGGTGACGAGCAGTACTTC,CASSPQGSGDEQYF
TRBD2,TRBV6-5,-,TRBJ2-1,TGTGCCAGCAGCTCGACGGGCGGACTAGCTAATGAGCAGTTCTTC,CASSSTGGLANEQFF
-,TRBV18,-,TRBJ2-3,TGTGCCAGCTCACCATATAGCGGTAGTGCGGATACGCAGTATTTT,CASSPYSGSADTQYF
-,TRBV24-1,-,TRBJ2-5,TGTGCCACCAGTGATTCCCAGGGCTACGAGGAGACCCAGTACTTC,CATSDSQGYEETQYF
-,TRBV15,-,TRBJ1-3,TGTGCCACCAGCAGAGATCGGGTCTCTGGAAACACCATATATTTT,CATSRDRVSGNTIYF
-,TRBV5-6,once,TRBJ1-3,TGTGCCAGCAGCTACCTGACAGCTAGCTCTGGAAACACCATATATTTT,CASSYLTASSGNTIYF
-,TRBV21-1,-,TRBJ2-1,TGTGCCAGCAGCAAAGGAATCGACAGGAGCTCCTACAATGAGCAGTTCTTC,CASSKGIDRSSYNEQFF
TRBD2,TRBV29-1,-,TRBJ2-7,TGCAGCGTGCGGACTAGGAACGAGCAGTACTTC,CSVRTRNEQYF
TRBD2,TRBV4-2,-,TRBJ2-1,TGTGCCAGCAGCCAGGACTGGGGACTAGCGGGGGGGCAGGGTTGGGATGAGCAGTTCTTC,CASSQDWGLAGGQGWDEQFF
-,TRBV5-1,-,TRBJ2-7,TGCGCCAGCAGCTTGGTGGGTGGAGGACAGACAGTTACCTACGAGCAGTACTTC,CASSLVGGGQTVTYEQYF
-,TRBV7-6,-,TRBJ1-6,TGTGCCAGCAGCTTAAGGTGGGGGGGGGAGAATTCACCCCTCCACTTT,CASSLRWGGENSPLHF